The following is a T cell receptor beta chain sequence with its context. TCR-alpha and TCR-beta chains were sequenced unpaired. Using immunoSEQ multiplex PCR, the repertoire was profiled, and TCRdb retains in-frame clones only, with some absent. Among approximately 59,000 clones listed, roughly 90% were seen once. CDR1 SGHNT and CDR2 YENEEA come from the germline V gene. The V and J ends lost 1 base and 5 bases, in that order; junction bases with no gene match: 8. This CDR3 comprises 18 residues. The sample belongs to a study of T cells in tuberculosis. The wider study: T cells were selected with CD1B tetramers loaded with glucose monomycolate.

Cells were sorted from thawed PBMC rested overnight and stained with GMM-loaded CD1B tetramer, viability dye and anti-CD3. C32 glucose monomycolate from Rhodococcus equi was loaded onto the CD1B tetramers. CD14-expressing monocytes were removed from PBMC before cryopreservation and sorting. Each donor contributed about 100,000 sorted tetramer-negative cells. The sequence derives from an adult woman with latent tuberculosis. The J gene is TRBJ2-2, the V gene TRBV11-3; TRBD2 matches 12 bases. Sequencing used CD1b-GMM tetramer-negative cells sorted from PBMCs. In nucleotides, the CDR3 is TGTGCCAGCAGCTTAGTTTCCGGACTAGCGGGAAGAACCGGGGAGCTGTTTTTT. This translates into CASSLVSGLAGRTGELFF. Full variable domain (rest looked up from reference TRBV11-3 and TRBJ2-2): EAGVVQSPRYKIIEKKQPVAFWCNPISGHNTLYWYLQNLGQGPELLIRYENEEAVDDSQLPKDRFSAERLKGVDSTLKIQPAELGDSAVYLCASSLVSGLAGRTGELFFGEGSRLTVL.